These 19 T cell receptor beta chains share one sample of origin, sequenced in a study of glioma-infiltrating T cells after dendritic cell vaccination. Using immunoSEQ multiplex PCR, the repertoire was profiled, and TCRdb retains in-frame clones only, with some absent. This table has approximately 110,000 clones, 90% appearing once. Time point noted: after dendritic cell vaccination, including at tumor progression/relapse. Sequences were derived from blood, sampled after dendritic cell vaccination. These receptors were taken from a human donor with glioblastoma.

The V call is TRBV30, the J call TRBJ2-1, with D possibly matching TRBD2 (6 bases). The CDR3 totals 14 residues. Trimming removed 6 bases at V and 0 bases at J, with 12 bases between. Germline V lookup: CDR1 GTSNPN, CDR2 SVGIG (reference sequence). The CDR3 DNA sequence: TGTGCCTGCCGAGCGGGCAACTCCTACAATGAGCAGTTCTTC. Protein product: CACRAGNSYNEQFF.

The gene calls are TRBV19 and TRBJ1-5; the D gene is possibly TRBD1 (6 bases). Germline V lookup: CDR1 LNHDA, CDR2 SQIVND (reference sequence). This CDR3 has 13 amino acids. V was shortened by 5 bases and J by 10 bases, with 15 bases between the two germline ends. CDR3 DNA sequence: TGTGCCAGTAGTGACTACAGGGACGAACCCCAGCATTTT. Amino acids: CASSDYRDEPQHF.

The CDR3 loop reads CASSGVTPDVTAHEQYF. For the CDR3, the DNA is TGTGCCAGCAGCGGCGTCACCCCCGATGTGACAGCCCACGAGCAGTACTTC. V usage is TRBV21-1 and J usage is TRBJ2-7; the table calls TRBD1, which could not be checked here. TRBV21-1 is given as a pseudogene. This CDR3 spans 17 amino acids.

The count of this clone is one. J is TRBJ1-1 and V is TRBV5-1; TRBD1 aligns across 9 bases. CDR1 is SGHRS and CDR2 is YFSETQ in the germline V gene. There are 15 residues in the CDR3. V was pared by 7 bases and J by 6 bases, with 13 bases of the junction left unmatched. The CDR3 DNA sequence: TGCGCCAGCGGGACAGGGAGGAGGGCGGACGCTGAAGCTTTCTTT. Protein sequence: CASGTGRRADAEAFF.

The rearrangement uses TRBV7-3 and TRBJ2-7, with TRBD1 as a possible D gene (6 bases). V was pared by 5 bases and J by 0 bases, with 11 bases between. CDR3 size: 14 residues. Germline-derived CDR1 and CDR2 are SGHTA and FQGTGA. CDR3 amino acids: CASSPGTSSYEQYF. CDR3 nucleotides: TGTGCCAGCAGCCCCGGGACATCCTCCTACGAGCAGTACTTC.

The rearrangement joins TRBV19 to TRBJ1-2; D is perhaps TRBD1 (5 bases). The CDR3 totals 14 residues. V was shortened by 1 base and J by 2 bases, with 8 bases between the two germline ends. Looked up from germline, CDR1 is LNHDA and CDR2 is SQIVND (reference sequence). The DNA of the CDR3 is TGTGCCAGTAGTATAGGGGCAGGGAACTATGGCTACACCTTC. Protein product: CASSIGAGNYGYTF.

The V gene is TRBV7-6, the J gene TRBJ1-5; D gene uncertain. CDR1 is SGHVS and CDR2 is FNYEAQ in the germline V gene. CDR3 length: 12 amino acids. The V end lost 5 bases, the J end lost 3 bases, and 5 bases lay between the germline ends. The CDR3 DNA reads TGTGCCAGCAGCCAGGTCAATCAGCCCCAGCATTTT. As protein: CASSQVNQPQHF.

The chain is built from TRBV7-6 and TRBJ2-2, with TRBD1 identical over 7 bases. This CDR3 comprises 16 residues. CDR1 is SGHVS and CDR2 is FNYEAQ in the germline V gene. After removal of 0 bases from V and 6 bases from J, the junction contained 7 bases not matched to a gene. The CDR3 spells CASSLAPGTDSGELFF. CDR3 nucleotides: TGTGCCAGCAGCTTAGCTCCCGGGACAGACTCCGGGGAGCTGTTTTTT.

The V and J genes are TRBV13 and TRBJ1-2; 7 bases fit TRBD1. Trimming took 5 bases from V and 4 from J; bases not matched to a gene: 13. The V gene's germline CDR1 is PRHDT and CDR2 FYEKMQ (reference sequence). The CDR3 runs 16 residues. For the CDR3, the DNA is TGTGCCAGCAGCCCCATCTGGGACAGCTTCCCCTATGGCTACACCTTC. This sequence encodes CASSPIWDSFPYGYTF.

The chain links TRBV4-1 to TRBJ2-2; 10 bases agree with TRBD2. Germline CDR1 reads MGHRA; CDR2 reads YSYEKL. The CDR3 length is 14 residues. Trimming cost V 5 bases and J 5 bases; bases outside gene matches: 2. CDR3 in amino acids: CASSSLAGTGELFF. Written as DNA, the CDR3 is TGCGCCAGCAGCTCACTAGCGGGGACCGGGGAGCTGTTTTTT.

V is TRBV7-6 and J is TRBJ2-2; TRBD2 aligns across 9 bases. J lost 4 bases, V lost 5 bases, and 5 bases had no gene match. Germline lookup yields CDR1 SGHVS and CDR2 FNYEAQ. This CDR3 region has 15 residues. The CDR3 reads CASSLVAGVTGELFF. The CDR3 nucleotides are TGTGCCAGCAGCCTGGTAGCGGGGGTCACCGGGGAGCTGTTTTTT.

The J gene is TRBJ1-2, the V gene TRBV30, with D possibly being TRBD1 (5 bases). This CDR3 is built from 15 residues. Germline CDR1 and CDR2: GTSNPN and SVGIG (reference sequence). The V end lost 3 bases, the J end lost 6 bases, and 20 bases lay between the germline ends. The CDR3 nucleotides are TGTGCCTGGAGGCCAACGTGGGGGGTAGGCGATGGCTACACCTTC. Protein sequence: CAWRPTWGVGDGYTF.

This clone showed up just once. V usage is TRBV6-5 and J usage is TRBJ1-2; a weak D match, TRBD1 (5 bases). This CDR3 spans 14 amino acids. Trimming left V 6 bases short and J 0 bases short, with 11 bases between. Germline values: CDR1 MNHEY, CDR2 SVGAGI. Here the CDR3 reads CASRPGGSNYGYTF. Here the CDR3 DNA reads TGTGCCAGCAGGCCCGGGGGTTCTAACTATGGCTACACCTTC.

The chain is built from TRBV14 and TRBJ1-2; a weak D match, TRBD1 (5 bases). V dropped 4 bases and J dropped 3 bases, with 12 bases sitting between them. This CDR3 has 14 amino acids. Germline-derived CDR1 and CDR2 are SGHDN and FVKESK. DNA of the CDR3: TGTGCCAGCAGCCCCTCCAGGGATGACTATGGCTACACCTTC. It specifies CASSPSRDDYGYTF. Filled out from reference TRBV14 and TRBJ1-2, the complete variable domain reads EAGVTQFPSHSVIEKGQTVTLRCDPISGHDNLYWYRRVMGKEIKFLLHFVKESKQDESGMPNNRFLAERTGGTYSTLKVQPAELEDSGVYFCASSPSRDDYGYTFGSGTRLTVV.

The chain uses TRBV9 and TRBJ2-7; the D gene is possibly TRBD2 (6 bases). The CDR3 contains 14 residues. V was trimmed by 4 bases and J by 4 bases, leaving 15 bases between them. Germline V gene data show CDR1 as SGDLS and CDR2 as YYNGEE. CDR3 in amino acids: CASSRGGVGYEQYF. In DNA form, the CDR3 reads TGTGCCAGCAGCCGCGGCGGGGTCGGATACGAGCAGTACTTC.

In DNA form, the CDR3 reads TGTGCCAGCAGCTTAGTTCCGGGTCCAAACACCATATATTTT. This codes for CASSLVPGPNTIYF. V and J are TRBV11-2 and TRBJ1-3; no firm D call. V was trimmed by 1 base and J by 6 bases, leaving 10 bases between them. CDR1 is SGHAT and CDR2 is FQNNGV in the germline V gene. This CDR3 spans 14 amino acids.

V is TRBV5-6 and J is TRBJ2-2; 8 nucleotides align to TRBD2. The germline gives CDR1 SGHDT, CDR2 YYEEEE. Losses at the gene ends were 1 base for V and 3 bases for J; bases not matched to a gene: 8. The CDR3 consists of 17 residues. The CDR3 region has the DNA TGTGCCAGCAGCTTGTTTTTGCGGGGGGAAGACACCGGGGAGCTGTTTTTT. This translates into CASSLFLRGEDTGELFF.

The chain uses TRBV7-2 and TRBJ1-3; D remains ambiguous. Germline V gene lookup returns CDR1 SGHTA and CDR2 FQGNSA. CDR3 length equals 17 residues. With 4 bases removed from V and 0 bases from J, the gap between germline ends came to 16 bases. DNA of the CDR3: TGTGCCAGCAGCTCACGCACCGGGTCCTTCTCTGGAAACACCATATATTTT. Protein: CASSSRTGSFSGNTIYF. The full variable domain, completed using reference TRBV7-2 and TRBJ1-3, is GAGVSQSPSNKVTEKGKDVELRCDPISGHTALYWYRQSLGQGLEFLIYFQGNSAPDKSGLPSDRFSAERTGGSVSTLTIQRTQQEDSAVYLCASSSRTGSFSGNTIYFGEGSWLTVV.

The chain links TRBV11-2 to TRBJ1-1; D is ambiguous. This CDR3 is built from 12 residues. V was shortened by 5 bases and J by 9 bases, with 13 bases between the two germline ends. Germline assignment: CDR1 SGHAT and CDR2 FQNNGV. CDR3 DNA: TGTGCCAGCAGCCCAGTGGGAGCCCAAGCTTTCTTT. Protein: CASSPVGAQAFF.